What follows are 18 T cell receptor beta chains derived from one specimen sequenced in a study of neurological immune-mediated disorders. Each CDR3 protein is one row after TCRdb ran MiXCR on the 5' RACE reads. The table includes about 58,000 distinct CDR3 sequences, around 4% detected once. The sequenced sample consisted of PBMCs. The receptors come from a man under 40 with multiple sclerosis.

This clonotype was detected only a few times. The rearrangement joins TRBV20-1 to TRBJ1-4; the D is unclear. V dropped 0 bases and J dropped 6 bases, with 14 bases sitting between them. The germline V gene encodes CDR1 DFQATT and CDR2 SNEGSKA (reference sequence). The CDR3 spans 15 residues. This CDR3 reads CSAREAARSDEKLFF. The CDR3 bases are TGCAGTGCTAGAGAGGCGGCCCGTTCGGATGAAAAACTGTTTTTT.

In its sample, this clonotype was seen a few times. This rearrangement joins TRBV7-9 to TRBJ2-6; 9 nucleotides line up with TRBD1. The CDR3 contains 20 residues. Germline values: CDR1 SEHNR, CDR2 FQNEAQ (reference sequence). The ends lost 2 bases at V and 2 bases at J; junction bases unmatched: 13. The CDR3 loop reads CASSLPRIGQGLTGANVLTF. The CDR3 region has the DNA TGTGCCAGCAGCTTACCCAGAATAGGACAGGGGCTGACTGGGGCCAACGTCCTGACTTTC. The full variable domain, completed using reference TRBV7-9 and TRBJ2-6, is DTGVSQNPRHKITKRGQNVTFRCDPISEHNRLYWYRQTLGQGPEFLTYFQNEAQLEKSRLLSDRFSAERPKGSFSTLEIQRTEQGDSAMYLCASSLPRIGQGLTGANVLTFGAGSRLTVL.

This clonotype was seen ten or more times. The chain combines TRBV7-9 with TRBJ2-3, with TRBD1 matching over 9 bases. The V segment lost 1 base and the J segment 5 bases; nucleotides outside the gene matches: 1. From germline, CDR1 is SEHNR and CDR2 FQNEAQ (reference sequence). The CDR3 consists of 14 residues. DNA of the CDR3: TGTGCCAGCAGCTTAGGGGACAGGGAAGATACGCAGTATTTT. Translated: CASSLGDREDTQYF.

This clonotype was seen at least ten times. This chain joins TRBV15 and TRBJ1-3; TRBD1 is a possible D gene (5 bases). The CDR3 has 14 amino acids. The germline V gene has CDR1 LNHNV and CDR2 YYDKDF (reference sequence). V lost 3 bases to trimming and J lost 4 bases, with 10 bases between them. This chain's CDR3 is CATSSAGSGNTIYF. CDR3 nucleotides: TGTGCCACCAGCAGTGCAGGGTCCGGAAACACCATATATTTT. Full variable domain (remainder filled in from reference TRBV15 and TRBJ1-3): DAMVIQNPRYQVTQFGKPVTLSCSQTLNHNVMYWYQQKSSQAPKLLFHYYDKDFNNEADTPDNFQSRRPNTSFCFLDIRSPGLGDTAMYLCATSSAGSGNTIYFGEGSWLTVV.

In this sample, this clonotype turned up many times. The genes are TRBV20-1 and TRBJ2-1; D is tentatively TRBD1 or TRBD2 (5 bases each). Trimming cost V 7 bases and J 7 bases, with 17 bases left between them. Per germline, CDR1 DFQATT and CDR2 SNEGSKA (reference sequence). The CDR3 loop spans 13 amino acids. For the CDR3, the DNA is TGCAGTGTTGGGGACCTGCTGGGGAATGAGCAGTTCTTC. Translation gives CSVGDLLGNEQFF.

Concerning this clonotype itself: A read error is possible here, since a much larger clone lies one base away. The V and J genes are TRBV20-1 and TRBJ2-1, with D maybe TRBD1 (6 bases). Germline V gene data show CDR1 as DFQATT and CDR2 as SNEGSKA (reference sequence). This CDR3 is built from 11 residues. V lost 7 bases to trimming and J lost 5 bases, with 9 bases between them. CDR3 amino acids: CSGKGDNEQFF. The DNA of the CDR3 is TGCAGTGGAAAGGGGGACAATGAGCAGTTCTTC.

This clonotype has a count of ten or more. The chain joins TRBV6-5 to TRBJ1-2; a weak D match, TRBD1 (6 bases). Trimming took off 2 bases at V and 3 bases at J, with 16 bases between the two ends. The CDR3 has 16 residues. CDR1 and CDR2 (germline): MNHEY, SVGAGI. In DNA form, the CDR3 reads TGTGCCAGCAGTTACAGGGGCGGGGGCATGGACTATGGCTACACCTTC. It encodes CASSYRGGGMDYGYTF.

This clonotype was observed many times. The V gene is TRBV20-1, the J gene TRBJ2-5; D may be TRBD1 (6 bases). Germline-derived CDR1 and CDR2 are DFQATT and SNEGSKA (reference sequence). This CDR3 is built from 14 residues. V dropped 5 bases and J dropped 1 base, with 14 bases sitting between them. The CDR3 reads CSAGIRQVQETQYF. The CDR3 nucleotides read TGCAGTGCTGGAATTAGACAGGTCCAAGAGACCCAGTACTTC.

This clonotype has a count of ten or more. This chain joins TRBV5-1 and TRBJ2-6, with D possibly being TRBD1 (7 bases). Germline values: CDR1 SGHRS, CDR2 YFSETQ. The CDR3 has 18 amino acids. Trimming took off 5 bases at V and 1 base at J, with 19 bases between the two ends. CDR3 bases: TGCGCCAGCAGACTGGACGAGACAGGGACTTCTGGGGCCAACGTCCTGACTTTC. It yields the protein CASRLDETGTSGANVLTF.

In this sample, this clonotype turned up many times. This CDR3 reads CSASRRTGAKHQPQHF. As DNA, the CDR3 is TGCAGTGCTTCCCGTCGGACAGGGGCGAAACATCAGCCCCAGCATTTT. The chain employs TRBV20-1 and TRBJ1-5; 9 bases fit TRBD1. The CDR3 extends over 16 amino acids. V was clipped by 5 bases and J by 5 bases; unmatched bases: 13. The germline V gene encodes CDR1 DFQATT and CDR2 SNEGSKA (reference sequence).

This clonotype showed up many times. The gene calls are TRBV12-3 or TRBV12-4 and TRBJ2-3; 8 bases fit TRBD2. There are 15 residues in the CDR3. Trimming at V came to 5 bases and at J to 5 bases, leaving 9 bases not matched to a gene. CDR3 sequence (DNA): TGTGCCAGCAGTCAACTAGCGGCCACGTTAGATACGCAGTATTTT. Translated, it gives CASSQLAATLDTQYF.

About this clonotype itself: This may stem from a read error, because a much larger clone lies one nucleotide away. V is TRBV20-1 and J is TRBJ2-3; perhaps TRBD2 as D (6 bases). There are 15 residues in the CDR3. CDR1 and CDR2 from the germline V gene are DFQATT and SNEGSKA (reference sequence). The V gene lost 3 bases and the J gene lost 2 bases, with 15 bases spanning the gap. The CDR3 bases are TGCAGTGCTAGGATTTGGAGGGAAAACACAGATACGCAGTATTTT. Its protein is CSARIWRENTDTQYF.

The rearrangement uses TRBV10-2 and TRBJ2-1; tentatively, D is TRBD1 (7 bases). V was shortened by 4 bases and J by 6 bases, with 10 bases between the two germline ends. Looked up from germline, CDR1 is WSHSY and CDR2 is SAAADI. The CDR3 totals 13 residues. The DNA of the CDR3 is TGCGCCAGCAGTGGACAGGGAGGCAATGAGCAGTTCTTC. It translates to CASSGQGGNEQFF.

The sample holds many counts of this clonotype. V and J are TRBV5-1 and TRBJ2-1; TRBD1 is a possible D gene (6 bases). The CDR3 length is 13 residues. V was clipped by 5 bases and J by 7 bases, with 13 bases between them. Looked up from germline, CDR1 is SGHRS and CDR2 is YFSETQ. The CDR3 region is CASRPGVENEQFF. CDR3 nucleotides: TGCGCCAGCAGACCAGGGGTCGAGAATGAGCAGTTCTTC.

In this sample, this clonotype turned up many times. This chain joins TRBV3-1 and TRBJ2-4; tentatively, D is TRBD1 or TRBD2 (5 bases each). The CDR3 has 16 amino acids. CDR1 is LGHDT and CDR2 is YNNKEL in the germline V gene (reference sequence). Trimming took off 0 bases at V and 8 bases at J, with 17 bases between the two ends. The CDR3 nucleotides are TGTGCCAGCAGCCAAGAAAAGGGGCGCGGGCGAGACATTCAGTACTTC. It translates to CASSQEKGRGRDIQYF.

The table lists this clonotype with a few counts. The rearrangement links TRBV27 to TRBJ1-6, with D hard to call. V dropped 2 bases and J dropped 10 bases, with 12 bases sitting between them. There are 14 residues in the CDR3. Germline V lookup: CDR1 MNHEY, CDR2 SMNVEV (reference sequence). The CDR3 reads CASSLIGSGSPLHF. DNA for the CDR3: TGTGCCAGCAGTTTAATAGGCAGTGGGTCACCCCTCCACTTT.

This clonotype was seen many times. V gene TRBV7-8 combines with J gene TRBJ1-5; no clear D gene. Germline V gene data show CDR1 as SGHVS and CDR2 as FQNEAQ. The CDR3 covers 13 residues. The ends were cut back, 2 bases at V and 5 bases at J, with 7 bases in the middle. The chain's CDR3 is CASSLTQDQPQHF. CDR3 DNA sequence: TGTGCCAGCAGCTTAACCCAGGATCAGCCCCAGCATTTT.

This clonotype was seen repeatedly, ten times or more. The chain employs TRBV28 and TRBJ1-2; D is unclear. This CDR3 region has 13 residues. CDR1 is MDHEN, CDR2 SYDVKM, per germline. Trimming pared 3 bases from V and 4 bases from J, leaving 9 bases between. The CDR3 DNA reads as TGTGCCAGCAGTTTGGGCGGCCGCTATGGCTACACCTTC. Translated, it gives CASSLGGRYGYTF.